The sample holds one count of the clone carrying this TCR beta chain. Its antigen is not identified. This CDR3 has 18 amino acids. The germline V gene has CDR1 MGHRA and CDR2 YSYEKL. The J segment lost 3 bases and the V segment lost 2 bases, leaving 15 bases of the junction unmatched. The data originate from a study of regulatory T cells in long-lasting Graves disease. Library construction for TCR beta used iRepertoire HTBI primers and Arm-PCR of CDR3 regions. TCRdb re-called the multiplex PCR reads with MiXCR, one entry per CDR3 protein. In the table there are 600,000 to 800,000 distinct CDR3 sequences, approximately 31% of which are singletons. The time point was: persistent/refractory GD, antithyroid drugs over 5 years with positive TRAb. With RNA extracted from PBMCs as input, the TCR library was made. Patients came from an endocrinology department in Xi'an, China. Overall study results and limits: Persistent disease preferred TRBV28, TRBJ1-2 and TRBJ2-5; new disease, TRBV20-1 and TRBJ2-1.

The chain links TRBV4-1 to TRBJ2-5; TRBD1 aligns across 7 bases. The sample was peripheral blood mononuclear cells (PBMCs), taken when the disease was refractory, from a patient treated with antithyroid drugs. The source of this sequence is a female donor with Graves disease. The CDR3 reads CASSQNPGTAISEETQYF. The CDR3 region has the DNA TGCGCCAGCAGCCAAAACCCCGGGACAGCCATTTCGGAAGAGACCCAGTACTTC.